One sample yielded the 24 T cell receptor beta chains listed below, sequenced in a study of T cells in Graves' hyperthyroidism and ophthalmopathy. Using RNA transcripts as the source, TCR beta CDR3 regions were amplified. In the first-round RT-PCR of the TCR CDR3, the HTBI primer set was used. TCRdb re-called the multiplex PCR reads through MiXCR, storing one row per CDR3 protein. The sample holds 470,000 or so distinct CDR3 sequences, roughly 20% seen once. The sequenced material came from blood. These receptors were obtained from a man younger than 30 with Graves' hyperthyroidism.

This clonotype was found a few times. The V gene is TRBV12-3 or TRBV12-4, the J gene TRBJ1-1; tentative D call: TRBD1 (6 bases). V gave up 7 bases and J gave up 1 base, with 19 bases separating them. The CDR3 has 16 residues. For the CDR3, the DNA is TGTGCCAGCACCTCGGGGGGGGCCTGGGGGAACACTGAAGCTTTCTTT. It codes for CASTSGGAWGNTEAFF.

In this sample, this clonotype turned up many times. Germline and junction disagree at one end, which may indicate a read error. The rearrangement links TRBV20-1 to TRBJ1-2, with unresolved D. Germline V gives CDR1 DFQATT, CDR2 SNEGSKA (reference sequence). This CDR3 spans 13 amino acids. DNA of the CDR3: TGCAGTGCTAGAGGTGCAACTAACTGTGGCTACACCTTC. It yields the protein CSARGATNCGYTF.

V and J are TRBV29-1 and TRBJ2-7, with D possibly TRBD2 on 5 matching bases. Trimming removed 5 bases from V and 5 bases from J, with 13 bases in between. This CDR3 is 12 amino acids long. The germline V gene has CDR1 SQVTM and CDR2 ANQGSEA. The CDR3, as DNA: TGCAGCGTTAGGGTTACGAGGGACGAGCAGTACTTC. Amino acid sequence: CSVRVTRDEQYF.

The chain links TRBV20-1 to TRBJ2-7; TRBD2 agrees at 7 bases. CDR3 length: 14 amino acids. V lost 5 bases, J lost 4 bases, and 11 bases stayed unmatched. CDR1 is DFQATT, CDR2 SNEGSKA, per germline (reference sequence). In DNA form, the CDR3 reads TGCAGTGCTGAGTCCCGGCGGGGGAGTTACGAGCAGTACTTC. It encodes CSAESRRGSYEQYF.

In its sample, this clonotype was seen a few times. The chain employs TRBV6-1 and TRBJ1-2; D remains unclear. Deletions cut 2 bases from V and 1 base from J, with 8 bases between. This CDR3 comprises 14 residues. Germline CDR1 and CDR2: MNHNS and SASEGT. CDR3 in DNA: TGTGCCAGCAGTGAATCCAGGAATAACTATGGCTACACCTTC. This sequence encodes CASSESRNNYGYTF.

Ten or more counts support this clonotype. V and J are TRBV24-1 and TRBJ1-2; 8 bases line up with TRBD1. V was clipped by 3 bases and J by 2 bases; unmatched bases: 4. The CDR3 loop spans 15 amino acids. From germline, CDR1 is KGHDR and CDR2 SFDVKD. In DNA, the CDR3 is TGTGCCACCAGTGATCGCAGGGGGCCGAACTATGGCTACACCTTC. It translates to CATSDRRGPNYGYTF.

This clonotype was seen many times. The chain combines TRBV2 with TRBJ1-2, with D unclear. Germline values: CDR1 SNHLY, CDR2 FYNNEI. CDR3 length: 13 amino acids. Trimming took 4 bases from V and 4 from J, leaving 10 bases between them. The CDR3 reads CASSGGFSYGYTF. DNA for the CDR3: TGTGCCAGCAGTGGGGGTTTCTCCTATGGCTACACCTTC.

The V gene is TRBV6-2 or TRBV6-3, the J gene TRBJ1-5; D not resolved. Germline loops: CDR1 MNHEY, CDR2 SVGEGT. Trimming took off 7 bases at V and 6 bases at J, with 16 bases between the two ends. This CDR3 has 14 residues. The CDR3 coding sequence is TGTGCCAGCACCTTACGGCGGGCGGGTCAGCCCCAGCATTTT. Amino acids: CASTLRRAGQPQHF.

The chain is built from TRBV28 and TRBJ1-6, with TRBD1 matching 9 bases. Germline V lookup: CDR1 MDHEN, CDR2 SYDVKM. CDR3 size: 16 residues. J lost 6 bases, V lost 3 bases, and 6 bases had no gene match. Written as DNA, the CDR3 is TGTGCCAGCAGTTTGACCGGGACAGGGCTTAATTCACCCCTCCACTTT. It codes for CASSLTGTGLNSPLHF.

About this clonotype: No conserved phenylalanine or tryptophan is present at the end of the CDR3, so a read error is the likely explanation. As DNA, the CDR3 is TGTGCCACCTGTGATACAGATAATCAGCCCCAGCATGTT. It translates to CATCDTDNQPQHV. The J gene is TRBJ1-5, the V gene TRBV24-1; no clear D gene. The CDR3 spans 13 residues. Germline V gene lookup returns CDR1 KGHDR and CDR2 SFDVKD.

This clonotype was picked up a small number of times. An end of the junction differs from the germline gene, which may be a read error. The DNA for the CDR3 is TGCGCCAGCAGCTTGGCCCCTGGAGAGGCCCAGTACTTC. Protein: CASSLAPGEAQYF. V is TRBV5-1 and J is TRBJ2-5; D is unresolved. Germline V gene data show CDR1 as SGHRS and CDR2 as YFSETQ. The CDR3 is made up of 13 amino acids.

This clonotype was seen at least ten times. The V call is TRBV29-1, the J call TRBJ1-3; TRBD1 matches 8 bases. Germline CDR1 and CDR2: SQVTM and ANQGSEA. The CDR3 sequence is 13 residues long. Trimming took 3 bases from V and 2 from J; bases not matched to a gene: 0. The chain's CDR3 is CSVETGAGNTIYF. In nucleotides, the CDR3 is TGCAGCGTTGAGACAGGGGCTGGAAACACCATATATTTT. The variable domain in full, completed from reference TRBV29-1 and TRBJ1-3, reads SAVISQKPSRDICQRGTSLTIQCQVDSQVTMMFWYRQQPGQSLTLIATANQGSEATYESGFVIDKFPISRPNLTFSTLTVSNMSPEDSSIYLCSVETGAGNTIYFGEGSWLTVV.

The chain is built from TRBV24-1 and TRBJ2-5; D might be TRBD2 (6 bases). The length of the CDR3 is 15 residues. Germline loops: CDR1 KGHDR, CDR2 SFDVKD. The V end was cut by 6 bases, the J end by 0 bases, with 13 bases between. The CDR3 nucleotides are TGTGCCACCAGTTCGGGTCGGGGGTACCAAGAGACCCAGTACTTC. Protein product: CATSSGRGYQETQYF.

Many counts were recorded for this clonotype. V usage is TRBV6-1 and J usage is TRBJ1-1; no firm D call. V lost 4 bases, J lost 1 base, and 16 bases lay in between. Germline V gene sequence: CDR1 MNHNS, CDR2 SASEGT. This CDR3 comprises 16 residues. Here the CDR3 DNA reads TGTGCCAGCAGTGTCACAAGCGGCACCGAGAACACTGAAGCTTTCTTT. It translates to CASSVTSGTENTEAFF.

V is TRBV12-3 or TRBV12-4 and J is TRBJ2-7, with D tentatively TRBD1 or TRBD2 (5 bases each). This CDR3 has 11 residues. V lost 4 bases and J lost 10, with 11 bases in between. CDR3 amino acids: CASSWDRLQYF. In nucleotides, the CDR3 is TGTGCCAGCAGTTGGGACCGCCTACAGTACTTC.

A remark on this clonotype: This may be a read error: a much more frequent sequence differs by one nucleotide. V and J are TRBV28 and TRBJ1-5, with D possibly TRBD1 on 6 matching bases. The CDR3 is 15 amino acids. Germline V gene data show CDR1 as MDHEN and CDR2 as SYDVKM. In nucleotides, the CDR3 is TGTGCCAGCAGTTTATACAGGGATGGCAATCAGCCCAAGCATTTT. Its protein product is CASSLYRDGNQPKHF.

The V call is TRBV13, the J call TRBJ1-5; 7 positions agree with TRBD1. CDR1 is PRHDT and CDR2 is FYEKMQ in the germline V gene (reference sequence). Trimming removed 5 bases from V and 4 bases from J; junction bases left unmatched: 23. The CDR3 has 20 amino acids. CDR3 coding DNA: TGTGCCAGCAGCCGAGGGTCACAGGGGTCCGTTTGGCGGAGAAATCAGCCCCAGCATTTT. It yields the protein CASSRGSQGSVWRRNQPQHF.

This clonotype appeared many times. The CDR3 here is CASSIPGRETQYF. The CDR3 DNA reads as TGTGCCAGCAGTATACCGGGACGAGAGACCCAGTACTTC. The rearrangement uses TRBV6-5 and TRBJ2-5; D may match TRBD1 or TRBD2 (5 bases each). The CDR3 runs 13 residues. The ends were cut back, 5 bases at V and 4 bases at J, with 11 bases in the middle. Germline V gene lookup returns CDR1 MNHEY and CDR2 SVGAGI.

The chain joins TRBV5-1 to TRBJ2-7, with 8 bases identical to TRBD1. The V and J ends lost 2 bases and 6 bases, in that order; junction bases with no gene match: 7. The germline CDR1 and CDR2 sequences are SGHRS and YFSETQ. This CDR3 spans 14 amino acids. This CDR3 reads CASSLGTGSSEQYF. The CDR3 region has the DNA TGCGCCAGCAGCTTAGGGACAGGCTCGTCCGAGCAGTACTTC.

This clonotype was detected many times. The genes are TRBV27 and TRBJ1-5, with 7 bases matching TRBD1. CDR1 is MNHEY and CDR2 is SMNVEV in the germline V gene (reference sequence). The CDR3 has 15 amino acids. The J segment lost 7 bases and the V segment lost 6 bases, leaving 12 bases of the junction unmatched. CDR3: CASRQGKELWQPQHF. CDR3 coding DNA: TGTGCCAGCAGACAGGGGAAGGAGTTATGGCAGCCCCAGCATTTT.

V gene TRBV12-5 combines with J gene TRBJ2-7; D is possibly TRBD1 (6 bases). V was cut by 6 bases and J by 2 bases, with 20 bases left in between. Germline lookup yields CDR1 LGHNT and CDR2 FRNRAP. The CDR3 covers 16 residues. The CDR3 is CASGRTQGLSAYEQYF. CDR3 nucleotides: TGTGCTAGTGGCCGTACACAGGGCTTATCAGCCTACGAGCAGTACTTC.

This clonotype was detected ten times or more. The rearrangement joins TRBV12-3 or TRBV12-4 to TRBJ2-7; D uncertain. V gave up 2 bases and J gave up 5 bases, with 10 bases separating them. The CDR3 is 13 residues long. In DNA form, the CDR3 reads TGTGCCAGCAGTTTATACGCGTCTAACGAGCAGTACTTC. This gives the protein CASSLYASNEQYF.

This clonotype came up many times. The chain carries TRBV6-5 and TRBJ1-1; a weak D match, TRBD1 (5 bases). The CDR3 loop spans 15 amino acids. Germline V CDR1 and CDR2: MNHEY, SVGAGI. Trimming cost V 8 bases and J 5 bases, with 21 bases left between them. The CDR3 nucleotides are TGTGCCAGCTTCAACCGCCGAACGGGGGGAACTGAAGCTTTCTTT. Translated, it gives CASFNRRTGGTEAFF.

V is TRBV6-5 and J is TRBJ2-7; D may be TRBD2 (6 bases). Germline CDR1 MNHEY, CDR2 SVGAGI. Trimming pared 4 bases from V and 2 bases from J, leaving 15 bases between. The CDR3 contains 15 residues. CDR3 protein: CASSLAAGFTYEQYF. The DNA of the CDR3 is TGTGCCAGCAGTTTAGCGGCAGGGTTTACCTACGAGCAGTACTTC.